A single sample is the source of the 17 T cell receptor beta chains below, sequenced in a study of T cell repertoires in cytomegalovirus infection. Via MiXCR, TCRdb re-called the reads, giving one row per CDR3 protein. The sample yields roughly 250,000 distinct CDR3 sequences, around an eighth seen once. The specimen sequenced was PBMCs. The receptors were sampled from a human donor in good health (CMV status not recorded). Some clones in this sample may be carry-over from other donors' samples.

This clonotype appeared many times. The chain combines TRBV7-2 with TRBJ2-7, with 12 bases matching TRBD2. The CDR3 extends over 16 amino acids. The germline V gene encodes CDR1 SGHTA and CDR2 FQGNSA. V dropped 4 bases and J dropped 0; count of bases not matched to a gene: 4. CDR3 bases: TGTGCCAGCAGCTCCAGGACTAGCGGGGTCTCCTACGAGCAGTACTTC. Protein: CASSSRTSGVSYEQYF.

The chain recombines TRBV20-1 with TRBJ2-5, with 10 bases that match TRBD1. This CDR3 is built from 16 residues. Looked up from germline, CDR1 is DFQATT and CDR2 is SNEGSKA (reference sequence). The V gene end was trimmed by 5 bases and the J gene end by 2 bases; junction bases not matched to a gene: 11. The CDR3 here is CSAPLRPGQGQETQYF. The CDR3 DNA reads TGCAGTGCTCCCCTCCGCCCGGGACAGGGGCAAGAGACCCAGTACTTC.

This clonotype was seen a few times. J is TRBJ1-1 and V is TRBV4-3, with D possibly TRBD1 on 5 matching bases. The CDR3 loop spans 18 amino acids. Trimming took 1 base from V and 1 from J, leaving 19 bases between them. Germline V gene data show CDR1 as LGHNA and CDR2 as YSLEER. CDR3 loop: CASSQVLGAEGANTEAFF. CDR3 coding DNA: TGCGCCAGCAGCCAAGTACTCGGGGCAGAAGGGGCGAACACTGAAGCTTTCTTT.

This sequence joins TRBV12-3 or TRBV12-4 and TRBJ2-2, with TRBD1 matching 8 bases. There are 15 residues in the CDR3. Trimming at V came to 6 bases and at J to 6 bases, leaving 9 bases not matched to a gene. The CDR3 bases are TGTGCCAGCAGGCCCGAGACAGGGGTCGCCGGGGAGCTGTTTTTT. Encoded protein: CASRPETGVAGELFF.

The sample holds many counts of this clonotype. The rearrangement links TRBV7-2 to TRBJ1-2; TRBD1 might be the D (5 bases). The CDR3 sequence is 13 residues long. V was shortened by 5 bases and J by 8 bases, with 15 bases between the two germline ends. Germline CDR1 reads SGHTA; CDR2 reads FQGNSA. DNA of the CDR3: TGTGCCAGCAGCCGGGACCGGGGCCTCGGCTACACCTTC. The encoded protein is CASSRDRGLGYTF.

This clonotype has at least ten counts. V usage is TRBV7-2 and J usage is TRBJ1-4; 8 positions agree with TRBD1. This CDR3 has 17 amino acids. Germline CDR1 SGHTA, CDR2 FQGNSA. The V gene end was trimmed by 5 bases and the J gene end by 3 bases; junction bases not matched to a gene: 11. The CDR3 loop reads CASSPGTGSGPNEKLFF. CDR3 nucleotides: TGTGCCAGCAGCCCCGGGACAGGCTCTGGACCTAATGAAAAACTGTTTTTT.

This clonotype was counted many times. The chain employs TRBV6-1 and TRBJ2-7; D call uncertain. The CDR3 extends over 14 amino acids. Trimming pared 6 bases from V and 7 bases from J, leaving 19 bases between. Per the germline V gene, CDR1 is MNHNS and CDR2 is SASEGT. CDR3 sequence reads: CASSRGPLLQEQYF. The DNA of the CDR3 is TGTGCCAGCAGCCGCGGACCCCTTTTACAGGAGCAGTACTTC.

This clonotype was seen a few times. The genes are TRBV29-1 and TRBJ2-7, with a tentative D call TRBD2 (6 bases). Germline CDR1 SQVTM, CDR2 ANQGSEA. This CDR3 is built from 11 residues. V was cut by 3 bases and J by 7 bases, with 10 bases left in between. The CDR3 here is CSVEEGLEQYF. CDR3 coding DNA: TGCAGCGTTGAGGAGGGGTTGGAGCAGTACTTC.

This clonotype was detected ten times or more. The chain joins TRBV28 to TRBJ2-3, with TRBD2 matching 11 bases. The germline V gene has CDR1 MDHEN and CDR2 SYDVKM. The V gene end was trimmed by 5 bases and the J gene end by 1 base; junction bases not matched to a gene: 8. This CDR3 contains 17 residues. The CDR3 reads CASSPSTSGIRTDTQYF. CDR3 coding DNA: TGTGCCAGCAGTCCCTCGACTAGCGGGATCCGCACAGATACGCAGTATTTT.

The sample holds many counts of this clonotype. The chain uses TRBV28 and TRBJ1-6; perhaps TRBD1 as D (6 bases). Germline CDR1 reads MDHEN; CDR2 reads SYDVKM. The V gene lost 6 bases and the J gene lost 9 bases, with 9 bases spanning the gap. The CDR3 has 12 amino acids. The CDR3: CASSSGVSPLHF. Here the CDR3 DNA reads TGTGCCAGCAGCTCAGGGGTTTCACCCCTCCACTTT.

This clonotype was detected a few times. This chain connects TRBV19 to TRBJ1-2, with a tentative D call TRBD1 (5 bases). CDR3 length: 13 amino acids. Trimming took off 3 bases at V and 6 bases at J, with 11 bases between the two ends. Germline V gene data show CDR1 as LNHDA and CDR2 as SQIVND (reference sequence). In DNA form, the CDR3 reads TGTGCCAGTAGTATGGGGCGTTTTAATGGCTACACCTTC. It yields the protein CASSMGRFNGYTF.

This clonotype was seen at least ten times. This chain connects TRBV5-1 to TRBJ1-3; 8 bases are a match to TRBD1. CDR3 size: 14 residues. The V and J ends lost 0 bases and 8 bases, in that order; junction bases with no gene match: 4. Germline CDR1 SGHRS, CDR2 YFSETQ. CDR3 coding DNA: TGCGCCAGCAGCTTGGAACAGGGGGACGACACCATATATTTT. Translation gives CASSLEQGDDTIYF.

This sequence joins TRBV2 and TRBJ1-6, with D uncertain. V shed 5 bases and J shed 10 bases, with 9 bases lying between them. Germline loops: CDR1 SNHLY, CDR2 FYNNEI. The CDR3 contains 12 residues. The CDR3 DNA follows: TGTGCCAGCAGTCCGGGCCTATCACCCCTCCACTTT. It translates to CASSPGLSPLHF.

Many counts were recorded for this clonotype. The gene calls are TRBV28 and TRBJ1-5; D is ambiguous. This CDR3 has 13 residues. Germline CDR1 MDHEN, CDR2 SYDVKM. The ends were cut back, 8 bases at V and 6 bases at J, with 14 bases in the middle. CDR3 sequence: CASHISPSQPQHF. CDR3 bases: TGTGCCAGCCACATCTCGCCATCTCAGCCCCAGCATTTT.

The chain carries TRBV27 and TRBJ2-7, with 9 bases matching TRBD2. This CDR3 has 14 residues. The germline CDR1 and CDR2 sequences are MNHEY and SMNVEV (reference sequence). V was pared by 5 bases and J by 0 bases, with 2 bases of the junction left unmatched. The chain's CDR3 is CASSQRGASYEQYF. The CDR3 DNA is TGTGCCAGCAGTCAGCGGGGGGCCTCCTACGAGCAGTACTTC.

The CDR3 coding sequence is TGTGCCAGCAGTGAAGTAGTAGGGGCCGGGGAGCTGTTTTTT. Protein: CASSEVVGAGELFF. The rearrangement joins TRBV2 to TRBJ2-2; maybe TRBD1 (5 bases). V shed 1 base and J shed 6 bases, with 9 bases lying between them. Germline V CDR1 and CDR2: SNHLY, FYNNEI. The CDR3 loop spans 14 amino acids.

This clonotype was counted many times. This chain joins TRBV7-2 and TRBJ2-3; TRBD1 might be the D (6 bases). V was pared by 3 bases and J by 1 base, with 11 bases between. The CDR3 covers 15 residues. Germline CDR1 is SGHTA and CDR2 is FQGNSA. The DNA of the CDR3 is TGTGCCAGCAGCTTTGAGTCAGGGGGCACAGATACGCAGTATTTT. Its translation: CASSFESGGTDTQYF.